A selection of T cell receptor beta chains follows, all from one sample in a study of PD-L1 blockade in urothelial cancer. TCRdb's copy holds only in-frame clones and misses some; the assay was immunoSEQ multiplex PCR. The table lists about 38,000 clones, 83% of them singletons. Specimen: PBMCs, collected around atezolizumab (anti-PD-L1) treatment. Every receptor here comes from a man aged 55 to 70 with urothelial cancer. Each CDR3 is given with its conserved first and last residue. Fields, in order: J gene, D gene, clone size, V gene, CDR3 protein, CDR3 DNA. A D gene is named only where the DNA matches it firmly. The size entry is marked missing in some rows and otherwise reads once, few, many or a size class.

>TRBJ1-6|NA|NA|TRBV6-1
CASTGQSLNNSPLHF
TGTGCCAGCACGGGACAAAGTCTTAATAATTCACCCCTCCACTTT
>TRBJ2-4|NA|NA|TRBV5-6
CASPGAKNIQYF
TGTGCCAGCCCGGGGGCCAAAAACATTCAGTACTTC
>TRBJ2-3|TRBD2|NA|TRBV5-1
CASTLGGVADTQYF
TGCGCCAGCACCCTGGGGGGGGTGGCAGATACGCAGTATTTT
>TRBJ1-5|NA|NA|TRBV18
CASSPGAGEQPQHF
TGTGCCAGCTCACCCGGGGCAGGGGAGCAGCCCCAGCATTTT
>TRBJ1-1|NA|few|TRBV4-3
CASSQVGGLNTEAFF
TGCGCCAGCAGCCAAGTAGGGGGACTGAACACTGAAGCTTTCTTT
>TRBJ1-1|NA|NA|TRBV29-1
CSAAKAQGIMNTEAFF
TGCAGCGCTGCAAAGGCCCAGGGGATCATGAACACTGAAGCTTTCTTT
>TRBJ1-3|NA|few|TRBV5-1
CASTLTGDTIYF
TGCGCCAGCACCCTTACAGGTGACACCATATATTTT
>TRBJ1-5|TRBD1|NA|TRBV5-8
CASSPGGAGGSNQPQHF
TGTGCCAGCAGCCCTGGTGGGGCAGGGGGGTCCAATCAGCCCCAGCATTTT
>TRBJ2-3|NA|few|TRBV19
CASSISRATDTQYF
TGTGCCAGTAGTATTTCGCGGGCCACAGATACGCAGTATTTT
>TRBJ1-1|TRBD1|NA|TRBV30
CAWKGGTGISEAFF
TGTGCCTGGAAAGGCGGGACAGGGATATCTGAAGCTTTCTTT
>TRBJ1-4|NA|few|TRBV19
CASSTGPGDNEKLFF
TGTGCCAGTAGCACCGGTCCGGGGGATAATGAAAAACTGTTTTTT
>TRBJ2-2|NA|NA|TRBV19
CASSPSGGTGELFF
TGTGCCAGTAGTCCCAGTGGAGGGACCGGGGAGCTGTTTTTT
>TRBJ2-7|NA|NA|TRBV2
CASSLGQGIEQYF
TGTGCCAGCAGTTTGGGGCAGGGGATCGAGCAGTACTTC
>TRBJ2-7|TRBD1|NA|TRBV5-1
CASSDRQGASYEQYF
TGCGCCAGCAGCGATCGACAGGGAGCCTCCTACGAGCAGTACTTC
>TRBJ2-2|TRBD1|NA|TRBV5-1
CASTETGGTTGELFF
TGCGCCAGCACCGAGACAGGGGGCACGACCGGGGAGCTGTTTTTT
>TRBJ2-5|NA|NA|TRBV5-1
CASSLEDRETQYF
TGCGCCAGCAGCTTGGAGGACAGAGAGACCCAGTACTTC
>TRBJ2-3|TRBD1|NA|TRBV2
CASKMGTVTDTQYF
TGTGCCAGCAAGATGGGGACAGTTACAGATACGCAGTATTTT
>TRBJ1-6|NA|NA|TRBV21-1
CASSKVADRSSPLHF
TGTGCCAGCAGCAAAGTAGCGGATAGAAGTTCACCCCTCCACTTT
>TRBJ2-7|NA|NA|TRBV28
CASGLTQKPSEQYF
TGTGCCAGCGGCTTAACCCAAAAACCTTCCGAGCAGTACTTC
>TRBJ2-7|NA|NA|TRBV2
CASRALGLGEQYF
TGTGCCAGCAGGGCCTTGGGACTGGGGGAGCAGTACTTC